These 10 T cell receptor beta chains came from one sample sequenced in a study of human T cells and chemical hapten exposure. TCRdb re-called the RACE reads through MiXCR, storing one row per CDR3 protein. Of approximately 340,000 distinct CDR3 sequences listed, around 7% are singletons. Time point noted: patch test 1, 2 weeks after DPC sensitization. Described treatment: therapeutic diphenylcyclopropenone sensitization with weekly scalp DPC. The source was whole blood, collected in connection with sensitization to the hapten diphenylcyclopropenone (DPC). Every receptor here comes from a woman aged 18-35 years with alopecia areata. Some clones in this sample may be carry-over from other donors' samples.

In DNA form, the CDR3 reads TGTGCCAGCAGCGCCGGGACCCAACTTTCGGGGGGTAACACAGATACGCAGTATTTT. Translating it yields CASSAGTQLSGGNTDTQYF. The chain uses TRBV9 and TRBJ2-3; 7 bases match TRBD2. J was trimmed by 2 bases and V by 3 bases; bases with no gene match: 18. Germline assignment: CDR1 SGDLS and CDR2 YYNGEE. CDR3 length equals 19 residues.

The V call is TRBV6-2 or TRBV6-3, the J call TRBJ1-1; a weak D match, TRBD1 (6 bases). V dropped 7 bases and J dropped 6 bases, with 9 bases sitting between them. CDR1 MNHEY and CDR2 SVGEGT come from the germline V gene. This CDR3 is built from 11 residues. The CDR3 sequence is CASIQGSEAFF. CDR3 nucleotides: TGTGCCAGCATCCAGGGGTCTGAAGCTTTCTTT.

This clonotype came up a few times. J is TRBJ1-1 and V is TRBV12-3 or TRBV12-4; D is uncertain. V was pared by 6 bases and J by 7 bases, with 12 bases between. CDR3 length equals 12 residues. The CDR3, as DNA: TGTGCCAGCAGAATGATGGGAGGTGAAGCTTTCTTT. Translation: CASRMMGGEAFF.

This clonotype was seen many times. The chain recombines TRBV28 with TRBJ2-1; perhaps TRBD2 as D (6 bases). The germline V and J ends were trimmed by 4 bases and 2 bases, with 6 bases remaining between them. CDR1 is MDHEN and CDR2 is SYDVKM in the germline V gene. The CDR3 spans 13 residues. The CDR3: CASSSGAYNEQFF. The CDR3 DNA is TGTGCCAGCAGTTCGGGAGCCTACAATGAGCAGTTCTTC.

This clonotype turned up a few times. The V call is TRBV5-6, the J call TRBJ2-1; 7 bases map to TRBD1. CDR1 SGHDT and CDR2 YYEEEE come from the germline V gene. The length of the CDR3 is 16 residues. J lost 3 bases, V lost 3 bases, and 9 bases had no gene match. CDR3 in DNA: TGTGCCAGCAGCTCGATTTGGACAGGCAACTACAATGAGCAGTTCTTC. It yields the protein CASSSIWTGNYNEQFF. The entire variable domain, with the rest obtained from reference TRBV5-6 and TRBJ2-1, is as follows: DAGVTQSPTHLIKTRGQQVTLRCSPKSGHDTVSWYQQALGQGPQFIFQYYEEEERQRGNFPDRFSGHQFPNYSSELNVNALLLGDSALYLCASSSIWTGNYNEQFFGPGTRLTVL.

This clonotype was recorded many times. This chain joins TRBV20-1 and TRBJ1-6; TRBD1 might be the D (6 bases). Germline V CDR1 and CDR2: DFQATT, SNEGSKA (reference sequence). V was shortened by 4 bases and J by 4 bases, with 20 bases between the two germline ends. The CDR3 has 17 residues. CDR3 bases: TGCAGTGCTATACCTATCGACAGGAGCCTTTATAATTCACCCCTCCACTTT. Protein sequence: CSAIPIDRSLYNSPLHF.

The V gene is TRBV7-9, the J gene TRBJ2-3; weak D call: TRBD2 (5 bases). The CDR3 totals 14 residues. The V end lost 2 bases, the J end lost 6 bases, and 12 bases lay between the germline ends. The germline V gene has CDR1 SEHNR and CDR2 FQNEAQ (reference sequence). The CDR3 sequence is CASSLTLALDTQYF. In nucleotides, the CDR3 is TGTGCCAGCAGCTTAACCCTAGCATTGGATACGCAGTATTTT.

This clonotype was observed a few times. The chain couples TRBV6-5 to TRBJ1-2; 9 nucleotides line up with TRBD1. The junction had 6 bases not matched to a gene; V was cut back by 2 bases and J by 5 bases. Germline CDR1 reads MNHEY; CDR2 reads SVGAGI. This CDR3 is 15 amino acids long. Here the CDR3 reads CASSYRPGTGYGYTF. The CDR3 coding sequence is TGTGCCAGCAGTTACCGTCCCGGGACAGGGTATGGCTACACCTTC.

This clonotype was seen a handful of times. CDR3 coding DNA: TGTGCCAGCAGCCCGGAGGGTCGGGGGGACGGTGGCTACACCTTC. Translated: CASSPEGRGDGGYTF. The chain joins TRBV7-2 to TRBJ1-2; D may be TRBD1 (5 bases). Germline V gene data show CDR1 as SGHTA and CDR2 as FQGNSA. V lost 5 bases and J lost 7, with 20 bases in between. The CDR3 length is 15 residues.

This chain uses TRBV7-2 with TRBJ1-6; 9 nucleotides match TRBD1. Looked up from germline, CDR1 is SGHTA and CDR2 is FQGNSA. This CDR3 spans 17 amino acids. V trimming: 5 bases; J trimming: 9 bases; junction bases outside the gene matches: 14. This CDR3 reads CASSPYIGQGLRSPLHF. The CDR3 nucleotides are TGTGCCAGCAGCCCCTATATCGGACAGGGGCTACGTTCACCCCTCCACTTT.